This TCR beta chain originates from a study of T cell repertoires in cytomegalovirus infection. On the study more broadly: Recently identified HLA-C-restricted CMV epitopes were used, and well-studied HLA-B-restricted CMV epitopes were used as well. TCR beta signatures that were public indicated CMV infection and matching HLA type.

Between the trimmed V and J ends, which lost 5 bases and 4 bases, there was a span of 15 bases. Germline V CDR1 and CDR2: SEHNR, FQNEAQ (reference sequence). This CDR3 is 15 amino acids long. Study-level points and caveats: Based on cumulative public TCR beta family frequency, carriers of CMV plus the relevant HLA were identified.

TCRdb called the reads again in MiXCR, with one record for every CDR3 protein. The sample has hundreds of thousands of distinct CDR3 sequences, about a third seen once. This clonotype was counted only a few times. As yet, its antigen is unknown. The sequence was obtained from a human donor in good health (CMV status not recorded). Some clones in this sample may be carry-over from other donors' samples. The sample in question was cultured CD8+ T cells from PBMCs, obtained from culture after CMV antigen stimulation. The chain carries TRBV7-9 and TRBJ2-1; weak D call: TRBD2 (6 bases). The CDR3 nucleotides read TGTGCCAGCAGCCCCAAACTAGGAGGGTACAATGAGCAGTTCTTC. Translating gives CASSPKLGGYNEQFF.